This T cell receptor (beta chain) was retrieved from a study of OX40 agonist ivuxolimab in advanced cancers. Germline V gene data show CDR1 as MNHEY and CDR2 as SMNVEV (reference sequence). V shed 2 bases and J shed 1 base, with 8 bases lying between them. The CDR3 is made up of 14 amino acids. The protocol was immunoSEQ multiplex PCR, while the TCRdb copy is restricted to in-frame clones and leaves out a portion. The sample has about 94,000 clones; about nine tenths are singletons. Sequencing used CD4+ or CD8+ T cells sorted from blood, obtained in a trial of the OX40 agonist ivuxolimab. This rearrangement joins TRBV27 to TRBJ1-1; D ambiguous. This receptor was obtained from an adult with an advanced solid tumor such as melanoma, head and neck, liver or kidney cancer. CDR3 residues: CASSLSWANTEAFF. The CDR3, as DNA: TGTGCCAGCAGTTTAAGCTGGGCGAACACTGAAGCTTTCTTT.